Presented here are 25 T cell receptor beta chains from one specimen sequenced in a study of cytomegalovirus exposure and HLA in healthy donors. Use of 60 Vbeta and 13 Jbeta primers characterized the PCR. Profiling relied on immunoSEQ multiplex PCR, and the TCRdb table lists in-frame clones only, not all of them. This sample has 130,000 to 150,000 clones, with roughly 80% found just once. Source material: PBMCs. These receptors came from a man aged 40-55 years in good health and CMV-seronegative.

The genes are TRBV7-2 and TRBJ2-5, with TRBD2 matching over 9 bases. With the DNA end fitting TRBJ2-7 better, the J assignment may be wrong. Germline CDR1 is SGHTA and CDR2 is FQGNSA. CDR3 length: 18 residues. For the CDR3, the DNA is TGTGCCAGCAGCTCGCAGATTAGCGGGGGCCTCAGCTCCTACGAGCAGTACTTC. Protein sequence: CASSSQISGGLSSYEQYF.

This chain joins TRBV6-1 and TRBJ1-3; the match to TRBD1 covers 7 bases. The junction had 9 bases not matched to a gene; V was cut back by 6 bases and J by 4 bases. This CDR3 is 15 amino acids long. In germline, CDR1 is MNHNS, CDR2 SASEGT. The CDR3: CASRGGDSYGNTIYF. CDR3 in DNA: TGTGCCAGCAGAGGAGGGGACAGCTACGGAAACACCATATATTTT.

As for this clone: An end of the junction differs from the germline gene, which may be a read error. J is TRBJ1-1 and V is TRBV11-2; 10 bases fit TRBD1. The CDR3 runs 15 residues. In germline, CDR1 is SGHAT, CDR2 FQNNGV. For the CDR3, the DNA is TGTGCCAGCAGCCTAGACAGGGGGCGATATACTGAAGCTTTCTTT. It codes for CASSLDRGRYTEAFF.

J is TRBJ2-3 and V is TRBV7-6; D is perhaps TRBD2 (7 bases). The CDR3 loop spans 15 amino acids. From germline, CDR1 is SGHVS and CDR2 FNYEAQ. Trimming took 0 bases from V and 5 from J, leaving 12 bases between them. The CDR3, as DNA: TGTGCCAGCAGCTTAGCGGGGGGGCCGGGAGATACGCAGTATTTT. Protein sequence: CASSLAGGPGDTQYF.

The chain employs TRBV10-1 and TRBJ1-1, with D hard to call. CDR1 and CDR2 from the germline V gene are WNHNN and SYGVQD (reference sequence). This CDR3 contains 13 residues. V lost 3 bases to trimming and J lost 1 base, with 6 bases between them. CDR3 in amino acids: CASSEQRNTEAFF. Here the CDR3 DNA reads TGCGCCAGCAGTGAACAGAGGAACACTGAAGCTTTCTTT.

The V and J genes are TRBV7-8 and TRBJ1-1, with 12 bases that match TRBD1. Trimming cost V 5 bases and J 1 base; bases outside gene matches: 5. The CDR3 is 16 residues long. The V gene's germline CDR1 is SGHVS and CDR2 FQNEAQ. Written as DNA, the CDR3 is TGTGCCAGCAGCCGACGGGACAGGGGGCGGAACACTGAAGCTTTCTTT. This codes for CASSRRDRGRNTEAFF.

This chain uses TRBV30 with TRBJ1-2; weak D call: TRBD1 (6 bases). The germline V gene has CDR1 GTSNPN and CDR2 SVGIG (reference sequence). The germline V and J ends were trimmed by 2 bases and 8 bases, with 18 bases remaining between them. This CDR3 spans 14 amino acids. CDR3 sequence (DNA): TGTGCCTGGAGTCCTCTCAGGGGCGGTAGCGGCTACACCTTC. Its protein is CAWSPLRGGSGYTF.

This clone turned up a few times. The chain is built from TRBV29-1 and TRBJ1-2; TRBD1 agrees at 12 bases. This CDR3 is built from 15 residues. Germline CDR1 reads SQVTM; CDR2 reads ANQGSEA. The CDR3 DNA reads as TGCAGTGCTTCCGGGACAGGGGGCGCCCGCTATGGCTACACCTTC. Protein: CSASGTGGARYGYTF.

The chain's CDR3 is CASSLTDVFGNTIYF. CDR3 DNA: TGTGCCAGCAGCTTGACAGACGTCTTTGGAAACACCATATATTTT. This chain links TRBV7-9 with TRBJ1-3; TRBD1 might be the D (5 bases). CDR1 is SEHNR and CDR2 is FQNEAQ in the germline V gene (reference sequence). The CDR3 has 15 residues. Deletions cut 3 bases from V and 3 bases from J, with 12 bases between.

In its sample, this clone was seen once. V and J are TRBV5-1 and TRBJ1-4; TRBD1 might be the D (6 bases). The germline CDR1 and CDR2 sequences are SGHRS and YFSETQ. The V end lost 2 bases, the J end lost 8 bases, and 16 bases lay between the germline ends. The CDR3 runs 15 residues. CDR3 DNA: TGCGCCAGCAGCTTCGCGACAGGAGTAAGAGAAAAACTGTTTTTT. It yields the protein CASSFATGVREKLFF. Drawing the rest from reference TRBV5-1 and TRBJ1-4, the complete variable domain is KAGVTQTPRYLIKTRGQQVTLSCSPISGHRSVSWYQQTPGQGLQFLFEYFSETQRNKGNFPGRFSGRQFSNSRSEMNVSTLELGDSALYLCASSFATGVREKLFFGSGTQLSVL.

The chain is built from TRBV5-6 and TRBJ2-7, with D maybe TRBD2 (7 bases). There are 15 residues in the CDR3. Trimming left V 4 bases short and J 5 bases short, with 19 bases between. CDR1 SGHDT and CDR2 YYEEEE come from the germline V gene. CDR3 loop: CASSVVGGAFHEQYF. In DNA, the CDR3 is TGTGCCAGCAGCGTGGTGGGGGGGGCGTTCCACGAGCAGTACTTC.

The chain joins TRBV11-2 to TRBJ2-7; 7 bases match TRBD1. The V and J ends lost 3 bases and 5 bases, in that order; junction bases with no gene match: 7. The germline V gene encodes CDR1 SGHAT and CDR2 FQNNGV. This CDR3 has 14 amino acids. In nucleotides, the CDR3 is TGTGCCAGCAGCTTCAGGGACAGATGGCACGAGCAGTACTTC. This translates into CASSFRDRWHEQYF. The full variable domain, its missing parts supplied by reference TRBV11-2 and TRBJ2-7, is EAGVAQSPRYKIIEKRQSVAFWCNPISGHATLYWYQQILGQGPKLLIQFQNNGVVDDSQLPKDRFSAERLKGVDSTLKIQPAKLEDSAVYLCASSFRDRWHEQYFGPGTRLTVT.

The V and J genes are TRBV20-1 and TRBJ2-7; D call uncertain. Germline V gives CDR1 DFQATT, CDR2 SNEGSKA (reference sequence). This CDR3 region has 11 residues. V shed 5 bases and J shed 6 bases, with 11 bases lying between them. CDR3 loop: CSALSYAEQYF. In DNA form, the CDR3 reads TGCAGTGCTCTATCCTATGCCGAGCAGTACTTC.

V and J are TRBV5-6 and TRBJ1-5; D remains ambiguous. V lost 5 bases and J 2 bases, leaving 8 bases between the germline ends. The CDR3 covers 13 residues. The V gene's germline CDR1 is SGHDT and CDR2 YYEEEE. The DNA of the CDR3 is TGTGCCAGCAGTAGGAGGGGCAATCAGCCCCAGCATTTT. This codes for CASSRRGNQPQHF.

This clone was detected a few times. The CDR3 DNA follows: TGTGCCAGTAGTAGACTAGCGGGGGCGACGGGACTCTCCGGGGAGCTGTTTTTT. Protein: CASSRLAGATGLSGELFF. This rearrangement joins TRBV19 to TRBJ2-2, with TRBD2 identical over 12 bases. Germline loops: CDR1 LNHDA, CDR2 SQIVND (reference sequence). The CDR3 contains 18 residues. With V trimmed by 4 bases and J by 6 bases, 12 bases remained unmatched.

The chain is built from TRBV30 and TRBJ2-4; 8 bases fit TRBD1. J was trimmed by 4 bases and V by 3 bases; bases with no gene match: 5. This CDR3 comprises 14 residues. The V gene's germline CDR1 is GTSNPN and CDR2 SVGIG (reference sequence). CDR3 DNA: TGTGCCTGGAGGGGGACAGGCGGGAAAAACATTCAGTACTTC. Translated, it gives CAWRGTGGKNIQYF.

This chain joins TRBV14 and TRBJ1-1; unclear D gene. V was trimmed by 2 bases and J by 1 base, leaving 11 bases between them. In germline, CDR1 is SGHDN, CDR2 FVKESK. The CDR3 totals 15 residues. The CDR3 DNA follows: TGTGCCAGCAGCCAAAACGCCAGGTCGAACACTGAAGCTTTCTTT. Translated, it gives CASSQNARSNTEAFF.

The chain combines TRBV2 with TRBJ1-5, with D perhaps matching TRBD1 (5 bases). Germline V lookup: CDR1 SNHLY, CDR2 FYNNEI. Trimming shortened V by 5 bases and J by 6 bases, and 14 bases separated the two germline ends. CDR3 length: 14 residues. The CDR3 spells CASSSPQGSQPQHF. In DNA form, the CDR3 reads TGTGCCAGCAGTTCCCCGCAGGGAAGTCAGCCCCAGCATTTT.

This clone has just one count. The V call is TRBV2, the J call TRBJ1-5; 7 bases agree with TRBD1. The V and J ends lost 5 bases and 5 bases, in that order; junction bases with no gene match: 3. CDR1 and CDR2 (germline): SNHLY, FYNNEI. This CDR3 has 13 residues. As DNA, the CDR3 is TGTGCCAGCAGTCCCGACAGGGATCAGCCCCAGCATTTT. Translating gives CASSPDRDQPQHF.

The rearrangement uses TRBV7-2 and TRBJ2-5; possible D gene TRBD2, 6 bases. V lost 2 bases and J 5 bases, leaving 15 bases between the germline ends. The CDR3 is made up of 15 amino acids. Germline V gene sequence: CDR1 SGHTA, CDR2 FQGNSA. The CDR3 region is CASSLRGAGRETQYF. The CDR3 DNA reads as TGTGCCAGCAGCTTAAGAGGGGCAGGGAGGGAGACCCAGTACTTC.

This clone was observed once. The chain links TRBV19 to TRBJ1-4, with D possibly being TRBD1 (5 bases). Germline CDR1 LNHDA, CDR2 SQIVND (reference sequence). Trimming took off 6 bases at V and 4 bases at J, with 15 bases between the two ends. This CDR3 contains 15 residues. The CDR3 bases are TGTGCCAGTAGGCACCCGACAGAGCTTAATGAAAAACTGTTTTTT. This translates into CASRHPTELNEKLFF. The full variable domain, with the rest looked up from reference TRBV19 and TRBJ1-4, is DGGITQSPKYLFRKEGQNVTLSCEQNLNHDAMYWYRQDPGQGLRLIYYSQIVNDFQKGDIAEGYSVSREKKESFPLTVTSAQKNPTAFYLCASRHPTELNEKLFFGSGTQLSVL.

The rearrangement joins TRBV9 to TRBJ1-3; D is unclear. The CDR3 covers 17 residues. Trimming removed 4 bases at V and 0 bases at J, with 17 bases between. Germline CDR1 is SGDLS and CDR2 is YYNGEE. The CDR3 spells CASSQPSGRVSGNTIYF. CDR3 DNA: TGTGCCAGCAGCCAGCCCTCGGGGAGAGTCTCTGGAAACACCATATATTTT.

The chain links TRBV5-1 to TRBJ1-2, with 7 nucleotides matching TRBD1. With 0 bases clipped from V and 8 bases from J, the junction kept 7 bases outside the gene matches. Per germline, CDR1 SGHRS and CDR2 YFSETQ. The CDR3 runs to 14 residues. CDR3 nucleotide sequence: TGCGCCAGCAGCTTGGATGAGGGGGCCCGCGGCTACACCTTC. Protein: CASSLDEGARGYTF.

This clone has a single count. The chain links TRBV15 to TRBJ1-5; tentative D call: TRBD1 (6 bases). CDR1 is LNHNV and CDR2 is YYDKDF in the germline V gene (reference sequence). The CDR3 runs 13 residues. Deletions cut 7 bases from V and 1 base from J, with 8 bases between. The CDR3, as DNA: TGTGCCACCAATACAGGGAGCAATCAGCCCCAGCATTTT. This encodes CATNTGSNQPQHF.

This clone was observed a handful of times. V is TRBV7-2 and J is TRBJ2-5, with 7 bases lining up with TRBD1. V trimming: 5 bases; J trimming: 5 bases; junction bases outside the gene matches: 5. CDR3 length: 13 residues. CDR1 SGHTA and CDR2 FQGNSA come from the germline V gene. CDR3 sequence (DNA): TGTGCCAGCAGCACAGGGGCTATCGAGACCCAGTACTTC. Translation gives CASSTGAIETQYF.